The 19 T cell receptor beta chains reported below all come from one sample, sequenced in a study of blood T cell repertoires in COVID-19. Generated by immunoSEQ multiplex PCR, the TCRdb table keeps only in-frame clones and is missing some. The repertoire holds roughly 220,000 clones, about 80% seen once, with 1.3% in the top ten. The sequenced sample was PBMCs or T cells enriched from blood (not recorded which). These receptors were taken from a woman aged 40-49 years with acute COVID-19.

The rearrangement joins TRBV3-1 (or the pseudogene TRBV3-2) to TRBJ2-1, with 8 bases aligning to TRBD1. The CDR3 extends over 13 amino acids. V lost 6 bases and J lost 10; bases outside the gene matches: 8. Looked up from germline, CDR1 is LGHDT and CDR2 is YNNKEL (reference sequence). CDR3 sequence reads: CASRLGQGSEQFF. DNA for the CDR3: TGTGCCAGCAGACTAGGACAGGGCAGCGAGCAGTTCTTC.

This clone has just a few counts. The chain recombines TRBV6-1 with TRBJ2-3, with 9 bases identical to TRBD1. The CDR3 sequence is 15 residues long. The V gene end was trimmed by 1 base and the J gene end by 7 bases; junction bases not matched to a gene: 6. The germline gives CDR1 MNHNS, CDR2 SASEGT. In DNA form, the CDR3 reads TGTGCCAGCAGTGAAGACAACAGGGGGCTGAATACGCAGTATTTT. Protein: CASSEDNRGLNTQYF.

In this sample, this clone turned up a few times. The chain combines TRBV28 with TRBJ2-1; the match to TRBD2 covers 8 bases. Germline V gene sequence: CDR1 MDHEN, CDR2 SYDVKM. Germline trimming cut 7 bases from V and 4 bases from J; bases unmatched to any gene: 9. The CDR3 totals 15 residues. The CDR3, as DNA: TGTGCCAGCACCTATCTAGGCGGGAGGTACAATGAGCAGTTCTTC. Its protein product is CASTYLGGRYNEQFF.

The chain combines TRBV10-2 with TRBJ1-1; no clear D gene. The length of the CDR3 is 14 residues. V dropped 0 bases and J dropped 3 bases, with 8 bases sitting between them. Germline assignment: CDR1 WSHSY and CDR2 SAAADI. CDR3 sequence reads: CASSESVADTEAFF. The DNA of the CDR3 is TGCGCCAGCAGTGAGTCTGTGGCTGACACTGAAGCTTTCTTT.

This clone was found once. The V gene is TRBV28, the J gene TRBJ2-1; TRBD2 aligns across 11 bases. This CDR3 comprises 15 residues. V was clipped by 2 bases and J by 9 bases; unmatched bases: 6. CDR1 and CDR2 from the germline V gene are MDHEN and SYDVKM. This CDR3 reads CASSLVSGRAGEQFF. The CDR3 bases are TGTGCCAGCAGTTTAGTTAGCGGGAGGGCGGGTGAGCAGTTCTTC.

The CDR3 DNA follows: TGTGCCACCAGTCGAGCGGCGACTAGCGGGAGTAGGGAGCAGTACTTC. Protein: CATSRAATSGSREQYF. The J gene is TRBJ2-7, the V gene TRBV15; 12 bases match TRBD2. This CDR3 spans 16 amino acids. Germline V lookup: CDR1 LNHNV, CDR2 YYDKDF (reference sequence). Trimming cost V 6 bases and J 7 bases; bases outside gene matches: 13.

About this clone itself: Additional DNA sequences in this sample encode the identical CDR3. The V gene is TRBV5-1, the J gene TRBJ2-1; a weak D match, TRBD2 (6 bases). CDR1 and CDR2 (germline): SGHRS, YFSETQ. V lost 0 bases to trimming and J lost 1 base, with 8 bases between them. This CDR3 region has 15 residues. CDR3 coding DNA: TGCGCCAGCAGCTTGGCCAGCGGGTCCTACAATGAGCAGTTCTTC. Protein sequence: CASSLASGSYNEQFF.

This clone appeared once. The J gene is TRBJ1-5, the V gene TRBV28, with a weak D call TRBD1 (5 bases). V was cut by 9 bases and J by 5 bases, with 11 bases left in between. Germline CDR1 is MDHEN and CDR2 is SYDVKM. The CDR3 totals 12 residues. The CDR3 nucleotides read TGTGCCAGTCGTGGGGCACATCAGCCCCAGCATTTT. This gives the protein CASRGAHQPQHF.

The rearrangement joins TRBV5-1 to TRBJ2-1; 8 nucleotides align to TRBD1. CDR1 and CDR2 (germline): SGHRS, YFSETQ. The length of the CDR3 is 15 residues. V gave up 4 bases and J gave up 2 bases; unmatched junction bases: 5. In DNA, the CDR3 is TGCGCCAGCAGCCCGACAGGGGAGGCCTACAATGAGCAGTTCTTC. Translated: CASSPTGEAYNEQFF.

The V and J genes are TRBV27 and TRBJ2-1; possible D gene TRBD2, 6 bases. Germline CDR1 is MNHEY and CDR2 is SMNVEV (reference sequence). CDR3 size: 17 residues. V lost 0 bases, J lost 1 base, and 13 bases lay in between. The CDR3 DNA is TGTGCCAGCAGTTTATCGCAAGAGACTAGATCCTACAATGAGCAGTTCTTC. Protein sequence: CASSLSQETRSYNEQFF.

The chain uses TRBV7-8 and TRBJ2-7; tentatively, D is TRBD2 (6 bases). Germline CDR1 reads SGHVS; CDR2 reads FQNEAQ. The CDR3 is 14 amino acids. V was cut by 3 bases and J by 2 bases, with 11 bases left in between. The CDR3 DNA is TGTGCCAGCAGCTTCAATGGAGGGGCCTACGAGCAGTACTTC. Protein: CASSFNGGAYEQYF.

To note about this clone: A read error may produce the germline difference seen at one junction end. The chain couples TRBV27 to TRBJ2-1; D gene unclear. Germline V gives CDR1 MNHEY, CDR2 SMNVEV (reference sequence). The CDR3 sequence is 12 residues long. This CDR3 reads CASSLGDLELFF. DNA of the CDR3: TGTGCCAGCAGTTTAGGTGACCTAGAGCTGTTCTTC.

This clone was seen only a few times. The sample holds other DNA sequences that translate to the same CDR3. This chain connects TRBV4-1 to TRBJ2-6; D not certain. Trimming took 0 bases from V and 0 from J, leaving 6 bases between them. The germline V gene has CDR1 MGHRA and CDR2 YSYEKL. This CDR3 comprises 16 residues. The CDR3 region has the DNA TGCGCCAGCAGCCAAGAGAGGAGCTCTGGGGCCAACGTCCTGACTTTC. This gives the protein CASSQERSSGANVLTF.

The chain links TRBV9 to TRBJ2-5, with 8 bases fitting TRBD1. This CDR3 spans 15 amino acids. The ends lost 0 bases at V and 5 bases at J; junction bases unmatched: 6. From germline, CDR1 is SGDLS and CDR2 YYNGEE. CDR3 DNA sequence: TGTGCCAGCAGCGTAGAGGGGGGACAGGCGGAGACCCAGTACTTC. It specifies CASSVEGGQAETQYF.

The CDR3 here is CASSDLSGRAGEQYF. The CDR3 DNA reads TGCGCCAGCAGCGACCTTAGCGGGAGGGCGGGTGAGCAGTACTTC. The V and J genes are TRBV5-1 and TRBJ2-7, with TRBD2 matching 11 bases. Germline-derived CDR1 and CDR2 are SGHRS and YFSETQ. Germline trimming cut 4 bases from V and 7 bases from J; bases unmatched to any gene: 10. This CDR3 is built from 15 residues.

V and J are TRBV5-1 and TRBJ2-1; 11 bases align to TRBD2. Germline CDR1 reads SGHRS; CDR2 reads YFSETQ. The V gene end was trimmed by 4 bases and the J gene end by 4 bases; junction bases not matched to a gene: 7. The CDR3 extends over 16 amino acids. The CDR3 DNA reads as TGCGCCAGCAGCCCCGTAGCGGGAGGGATGTACAATGAGCAGTTCTTC. Translating gives CASSPVAGGMYNEQFF.

The chain combines TRBV3-1 (or the pseudogene TRBV3-2) with TRBJ2-3, with TRBD2 as a possible D gene (6 bases). Germline V gene data show CDR1 as LGHDT and CDR2 as YNNKEL (reference sequence). Between the trimmed V and J ends, which lost 3 bases and 2 bases, there was a span of 9 bases. This CDR3 has 14 residues. The CDR3 sequence is CASSQGGDTDTQYF. CDR3 sequence (DNA): TGTGCCAGCAGCCAGGGAGGAGACACAGATACGCAGTATTTT.

The V call is TRBV7-9, the J call TRBJ1-1, with a possible D match to TRBD1 (5 bases). Trimming took off 5 bases at V and 8 bases at J, with 12 bases between the two ends. Germline assignment: CDR1 SEHNR and CDR2 FQNEAQ (reference sequence). The CDR3 covers 12 residues. This CDR3 reads CASSKPGWEAFF. In DNA, the CDR3 is TGTGCCAGCAGCAAACCAGGGTGGGAAGCTTTCTTT.

J is TRBJ2-7 and V is TRBV11-2, with 8 bases fitting TRBD1. Germline assignment: CDR1 SGHAT and CDR2 FQNNGV. The junction had 3 bases not matched to a gene; V was cut back by 0 bases and J by 5 bases. The CDR3 runs to 14 residues. The CDR3 nucleotides read TGTGCCAGCAGCTTAGAGGACAGGGCCCACGAGCAGTACTTC. Its protein is CASSLEDRAHEQYF.